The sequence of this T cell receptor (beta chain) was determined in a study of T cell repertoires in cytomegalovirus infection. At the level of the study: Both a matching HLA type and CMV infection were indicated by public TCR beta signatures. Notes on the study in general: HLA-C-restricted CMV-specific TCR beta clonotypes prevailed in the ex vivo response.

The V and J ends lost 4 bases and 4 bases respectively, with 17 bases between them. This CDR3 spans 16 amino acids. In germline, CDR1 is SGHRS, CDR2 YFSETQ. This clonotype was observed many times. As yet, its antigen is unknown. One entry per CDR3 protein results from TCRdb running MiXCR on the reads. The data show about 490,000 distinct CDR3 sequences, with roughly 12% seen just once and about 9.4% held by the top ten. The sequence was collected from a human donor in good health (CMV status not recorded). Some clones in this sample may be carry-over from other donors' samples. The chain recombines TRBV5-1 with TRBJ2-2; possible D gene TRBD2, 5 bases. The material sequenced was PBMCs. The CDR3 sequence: CASSPRSSTGTGELFF. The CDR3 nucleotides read TGCGCCAGCAGCCCCCGTTCTAGCACCGGCACCGGGGAGCTGTTTTTT.